A selection of T cell receptor beta chains follows, all from one sample in a study of regulatory T cells in long-lasting Graves disease. TCRdb ran MiXCR on the multiplex PCR reads and lists one entry per CDR3 protein. The repertoire holds 350,000 to 500,000 distinct CDR3 sequences, about 16% seen once, with roughly 10% in the top ten. These data were also filed under a second study, of T cells in Graves' hyperthyroidism and ophthalmopathy.

The sample in question was peripheral blood mononuclear cells (PBMCs), obtained at new diagnosis, from a patient treated with antithyroid drugs. The receptors stem from a woman in her twenties or thirties with Graves disease. CDR3s include the opening cysteine and the closing phenylalanine or tryptophan. D genes are given only for firm matches. The listing skips clone size in some rows; elsewhere it reads once, few, many or a size class.

v_gene	abundance	j_gene	d_gene	CDR3aa	CDR3nt
TRBV27	-	TRBJ1-6	-	CASSLRFGKLGPRSSYNSPLHF	TGTGCCAGCAGTTTAAGATTCGGGAAGTTGGGCCCTAGATCCTCCTATAATTCACCCCTCCACTTT
TRBV7-2	-	TRBJ2-1	TRBD2	CASSPLAGNEQFF	TGTGCCAGCAGCCCACTAGCGGGCAATGAGCAGTTCTTC
TRBV7-6	many	TRBJ2-7	TRBD2	CASSPTVGRGMYEQYF	TGTGCCAGCAGCCCCACCGTCGGGAGGGGGATGTACGAGCAGTACTTC
TRBV5-5	few	TRBJ1-2	-	CASSSGGSGNLYGYTF	TGTGCCAGCAGTTCAGGAGGATCCGGGAACCTCTATGGCTACACCTTC
TRBV4-2	-	TRBJ2-7	TRBD2	CASSQGRLAGVPEQYF	TGTGCCAGCAGCCAGGGTCGACTAGCGGGAGTCCCCGAGCAGTACTTC
TRBV28	few	TRBJ1-2	-	CASIAQGPLFGYTF	TGTGCCAGCATCGCACAGGGCCCTCTCTTTGGCTACACCTTC
TRBV19	-	TRBJ2-1	-	CASSQGGAYNEQFF	TGTGCCAGTAGTCAGGGGGGGGCCTACAATGAGCAGTTCTTC
TRBV10-2	many	TRBJ2-1	-	CASSPRTATYNEQFF	TGCGCCAGCAGCCCCCGGACTGCCACCTACAATGAGCAGTTCTTC
TRBV12-3/TRBV12-4	many	TRBJ2-7	-	CASSRGTPPWNEQYF	TGTGCCAGCAGCCGCGGGACTCCCCCATGGAACGAGCAGTACTTC
TRBV13	many	TRBJ2-1	TRBD2	CASSWGLAGDDEQFF	TGTGCCAGCAGCTGGGGACTAGCGGGAGACGATGAGCAGTTCTTC
TRBV9	-	TRBJ2-1	-	CASSVGGGRTYNEQFF	TGTGCCAGCAGCGTAGGTGGAGGGCGGACCTACAATGAGCAGTTCTTC
TRBV20-1	many	TRBJ2-7	TRBD2	CSASGLAGDVSYEQYF	TGCAGTGCTAGTGGACTAGCGGGCGACGTCTCCTACGAGCAGTACTTC
TRBV9	-	TRBJ1-1	-	CASSPGTVPEPEAFF	TGTGCCAGCAGCCCGGGGACCGTACCAGAGCCTGAAGCTTTCTTT
TRBV5-1	many	TRBJ2-1	-	CASSPYRREGEQFF	TGCGCCAGCAGCCCCTACCGGCGGGAAGGTGAGCAGTTCTTC